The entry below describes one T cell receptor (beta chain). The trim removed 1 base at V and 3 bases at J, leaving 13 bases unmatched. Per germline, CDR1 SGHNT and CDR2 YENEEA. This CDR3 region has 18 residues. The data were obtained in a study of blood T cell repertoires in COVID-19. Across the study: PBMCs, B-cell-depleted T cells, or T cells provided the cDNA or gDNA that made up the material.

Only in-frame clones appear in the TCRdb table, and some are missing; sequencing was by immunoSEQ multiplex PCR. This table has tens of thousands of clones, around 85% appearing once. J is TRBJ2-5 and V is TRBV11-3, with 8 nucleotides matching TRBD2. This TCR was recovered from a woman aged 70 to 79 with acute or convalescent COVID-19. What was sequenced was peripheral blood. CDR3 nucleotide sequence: TGTGCCAGCAGCTTAGGAGGAGCGGGAGCCGGTTGGAAAGAGACCCAGTACTTC. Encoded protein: CASSLGGAGAGWKETQYF.